This T cell receptor (beta chain) was sequenced for a study of T cell responses to AZD1222 COVID-19 vaccine. A remark on this clone: Its target is not known.

Sequencing was performed with immunoSEQ multiplex PCR; in TCRdb, only in-frame clones are kept and a portion is missing. The data show 90,000 to 150,000 clones, with roughly 90% seen just once and 4% to 4.5% held by the top ten. With 3 bases clipped from V and 5 bases from J, the junction kept 5 bases outside the gene matches. Germline V gene sequence: CDR1 SEHNR, CDR2 FQNEAQ (reference sequence). This CDR3 has 15 residues. General study results and limits: Unmutated variant regions reportedly attract nearly half of all spike-specific TCRs. Baseline seropositives among AZD1222 recipients totaled only 5 to 7. White British people made up most donors, females outnumbered males, and clonal diversity was possibly underestimated. Regions 160-218 and 743-854 held dominance among vaccine-associated CD4 TCRs, which spanned spike.

J is TRBJ2-5 and V is TRBV7-9; 11 positions match TRBD2. This specimen consisted of peripheral blood, obtained 28 days after the second dose of the MenACWY control vaccine. The receptor comes from an adult who received the MenACWY meningococcal vaccine as a control. CDR3 sequence (DNA): TGTGCCAGCAGCTTCCTAGCGGGGGGTGTGGAGACCCAGTACTTC. This encodes CASSFLAGGVETQYF. The whole variable domain, filled in from reference TRBV7-9 and TRBJ2-5, reads DTGVSQNPRHKITKRGQNVTFRCDPISEHNRLYWYRQTLGQGPEFLTYFQNEAQLEKSRLLSDRFSAERPKGSFSTLEIQRTEQGDSAMYLCASSFLAGGVETQYFGPGTRLLVL.